The rows below give T cell receptor beta chains drawn from one sample of a study of human T cells and chemical hapten exposure. TCRdb re-analysed the RACE reads in MiXCR, keeping a single row per CDR3 protein. The sample has about 200,000 distinct CDR3 sequences, more than 20% seen once; the top ten hold 2% to 2.5%. The input for sequencing was whole blood, taken in connection with sensitization to the hapten diphenylcyclopropenone (DPC). All receptors derive from a woman in her thirties or forties with alopecia areata. Some clones in this sample may be carry-over from other donors' samples. The CDR3 runs from the conserved cysteine through the conserved F or W.

J: TRBJ2-3
V: TRBV28
CDR3: CASSFNGRVFTDTQYF

J: TRBJ2-1
V: TRBV4-3
CDR3: CASSQEALAASYNEQFF

J: TRBJ2-2
V: TRBV20-1
CDR3: CSARPSGRQDTGELFF

J: TRBJ2-2
V: TRBV10-3
CDR3: CATSGGTAGTGELFF

J: TRBJ2-5
V: TRBV7-2
CDR3: CASSLIRGYQETQYF

J: TRBJ1-2
V: TRBV7-2
CDR3: CASSLSGGTSGYTF

J: TRBJ2-5
V: TRBV29-1
CDR3: CSGTGQGFGETQYF

J: TRBJ2-1
V: TRBV4-3
CDR3: CASSQGSLVNNEQFF

J: TRBJ2-1
V: TRBV3-1
CDR3: CASSQGRLNEQFF

J: TRBJ2-4
V: TRBV14
CDR3: CASSQAMETAKNIQYF

J: TRBJ2-1
V: TRBV6-6
CDR3: CASDRPGQGANEQFF

J: TRBJ2-7
V: TRBV11-1
CDR3: CASSVGRYEQYF

J: TRBJ1-6
V: TRBV6-5
CDR3: CASSSAGAGSPLHF

J: TRBJ2-3
V: TRBV5-1
CDR3: CASSFNKGANTQYF

J: TRBJ2-7
V: TRBV21-1
CDR3: CASSKAEGSTYEQYF

J: TRBJ2-7
V: TRBV19
CDR3: CASSFRDRGLYEQYF

J: TRBJ1-6
V: TRBV10-2
CDR3: CASSDTGGISRAPLHF

J: TRBJ2-6
V: TRBV29-1
CDR3: CSVDGSGANVLTF

J: TRBJ2-1
V: TRBV29-1
CDR3: CSVSGESSYNEQFF

J: TRBJ2-1
V: TRBV29-1
CDR3: CSVEVGGQGFF

J: TRBJ2-1
V: TRBV3-2
CDR3: CASTTKDRVNEQFF

J: TRBJ1-2
V: TRBV29-1
CDR3: CSVGQGADYGYTF

J: TRBJ2-5
V: TRBV7-2
CDR3: CASSAQPNGREETQYF

J: TRBJ2-7
V: TRBV6-2/TRBV6-3
CDR3: CVSSTRTSYEQYF

J: TRBJ2-5
V: TRBV20-1
CDR3: CSARVPPGYQETQYF

J: TRBJ1-5
V: TRBV28
CDR3: CASSPNQPQHF

J: TRBJ2-7
V: TRBV6-5
CDR3: CASSYRDSPYEQYF

J: TRBJ2-7
V: TRBV13
CDR3: CASSLAGQGAREQYF

J: TRBJ1-4
V: TRBV4-1
CDR3: CASSPPFTGDFGEKLFF

J: TRBJ2-1
V: TRBV24-1
CDR3: CATSAGGSYNEQFF

J: TRBJ2-1
V: TRBV6-6
CDR3: CASSYGSAYNEQFF

J: TRBJ2-6
V: TRBV20-1
CDR3: CSAVAPGLSERGANVLTF

J: TRBJ2-4
V: TRBV7-2
CDR3: CASSLSALAKNIQYF

J: TRBJ2-1
V: TRBV20-1
CDR3: CSASRPTGYNEQFF

J: TRBJ2-3
V: TRBV6-5
CDR3: CASSYGQGTDTQYF

J: TRBJ2-1
V: TRBV20-1
CDR3: CSASKGGGEQFF

J: TRBJ1-3
V: TRBV5-6
CDR3: CASSKTSHSGNTIYF

J: TRBJ2-7
V: TRBV9
CDR3: CASSVEGDSLNEQYF

J: TRBJ2-5
V: TRBV20-1
CDR3: CSATQGGETQYF

J: TRBJ2-3
V: TRBV7-3
CDR3: CASSLNLAGGTDTQYF

J: TRBJ1-4
V: TRBV6-6
CDR3: CASSQSRDTEKLFF

J: TRBJ1-6
V: TRBV28
CDR3: CASMWPEGSSYNSPLHF

J: TRBJ1-5
V: TRBV20-1
CDR3: CSASLPGQGNQPQHF

J: TRBJ2-2
V: TRBV7-2
CDR3: CASSLAGLVNTGELFF

J: TRBJ2-2
V: TRBV28
CDR3: CASSLGTGGMAGELFF

J: TRBJ2-4
V: TRBV15
CDR3: CATSRDGTSGSIQYF

J: TRBJ1-5
V: TRBV6-2/TRBV6-3
CDR3: CASRQGQLLAGNQPQHF

J: TRBJ1-5
V: TRBV20-1
CDR3: CSARVFGQGVNQPQHF

J: TRBJ2-1
V: TRBV15
CDR3: CATSRDQGPTGF

J: TRBJ1-1
V: TRBV29-1
CDR3: CSAGQVRAEAFF

J: TRBJ2-7
V: TRBV5-6
CDR3: CASSFGNSYEQYF

J: TRBJ2-1
V: TRBV20-1
CDR3: CSATGLAGYNEQFF